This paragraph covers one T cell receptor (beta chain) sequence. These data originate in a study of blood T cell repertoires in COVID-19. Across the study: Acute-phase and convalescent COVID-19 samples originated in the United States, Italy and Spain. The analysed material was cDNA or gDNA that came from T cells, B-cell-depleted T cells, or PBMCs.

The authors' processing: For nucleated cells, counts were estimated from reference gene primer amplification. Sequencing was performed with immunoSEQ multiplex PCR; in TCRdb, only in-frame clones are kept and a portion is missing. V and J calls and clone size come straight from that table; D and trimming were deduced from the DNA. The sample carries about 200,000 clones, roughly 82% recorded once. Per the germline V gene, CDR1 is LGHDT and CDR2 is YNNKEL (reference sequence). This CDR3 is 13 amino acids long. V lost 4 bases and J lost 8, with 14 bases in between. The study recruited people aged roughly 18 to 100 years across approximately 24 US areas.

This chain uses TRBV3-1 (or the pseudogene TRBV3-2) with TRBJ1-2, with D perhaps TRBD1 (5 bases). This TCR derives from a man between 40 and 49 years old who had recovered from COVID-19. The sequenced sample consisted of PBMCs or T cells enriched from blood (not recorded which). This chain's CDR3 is CASSPNSRQGYTF. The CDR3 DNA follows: TGTGCCAGCAGCCCAAACAGTAGACAGGGCTACACCTTC.